The clone carrying this T cell receptor beta chain was recorded at least ten times. This sample was taken from a study of identical twins. The CDR3 is 12 residues long. Deletions cut 5 bases from V and 7 bases from J, with 9 bases between. TCRdb passed the 5' RACE reads through MiXCR, listing each CDR3 protein once. Here the sample spans 500,000 to 600,000 distinct CDR3 sequences, around 20% being singletons. This sample also belongs to another study, concerning T cells expressing NK-cell markers.

The sample was CD4+ T cells sorted from blood. This receptor was obtained from a woman between 18 and 30 years old in good health. This chain uses TRBV12-3 or TRBV12-4 with TRBJ1-5; the D is unclear. The CDR3 reads CASSPVRQPQHF. The CDR3 DNA reads TGTGCCAGCAGTCCCGTGAGGCAGCCCCAGCATTTT.